The 7 T cell receptor beta chains reported below all come from one sample, sequenced in a study of blood T cell repertoires in COVID-19. Measured with immunoSEQ multiplex PCR; TCRdb has only the in-frame clones, and not every one. This table has 440,000 or so clones, approximately 90% appearing once. Material: peripheral blood. These TCRs come from a woman aged 35 to 49 with COVID-19, enrolled during active disease.

V and J are TRBV20-1 and TRBJ2-5; D call uncertain. Germline CDR1 reads DFQATT; CDR2 reads SNEGSKA (reference sequence). V lost 6 bases, J lost 5 bases, and 7 bases lay in between. The CDR3 is 10 amino acids. CDR3 in amino acids: CSAIIETQYF. CDR3 bases: TGCAGTGCAATAATTGAGACCCAGTACTTC.

The chain links TRBV25-1 to TRBJ2-1; tentatively, D is TRBD1 (5 bases). Germline V gives CDR1 MGHDK, CDR2 SYGVNS. Trimming took off 7 bases at V and 4 bases at J, with 14 bases between the two ends. The CDR3 consists of 14 residues. The CDR3 loop reads CASKRTSLYNEQFF. CDR3 nucleotide sequence: TGTGCCAGCAAAAGGACATCTCTTTACAATGAGCAGTTCTTC.

In its sample, this clone was seen once. The V gene is TRBV29-1, the J gene TRBJ2-5; 12 nucleotides align to TRBD2. This CDR3 has 12 residues. With 7 bases clipped from V and 4 bases from J, the junction kept 1 base outside the gene matches. Germline CDR1 SQVTM, CDR2 ANQGSEA. CDR3 region: CSAGLAGETQYF. The DNA for the CDR3 is TGCAGCGCGGGACTAGCGGGAGAGACCCAGTACTTC.

This clone has a single count. This sequence joins TRBV12-3 or TRBV12-4 and TRBJ2-2; possibly TRBD2 for D (5 bases). Trimming left V 8 bases short and J 5 bases short, with 12 bases between. This CDR3 has 13 amino acids. CDR3 nucleotide sequence: TGTGCCAGCGGTGTTGAGCGGACCGGGGAGCTGTTTTTT. Translation gives CASGVERTGELFF.

The chain employs TRBV30 and TRBJ2-1; 7 nucleotides match TRBD2. The CDR3 sequence is 15 residues long. CDR1 and CDR2 (germline): GTSNPN, SVGIG (reference sequence). J was trimmed by 5 bases and V by 5 bases; bases with no gene match: 12. The CDR3 spells CAWGKRTSGNNEQFF. The DNA of the CDR3 is TGTGCCTGGGGTAAACGGACTAGTGGAAACAATGAGCAGTTCTTC.

J is TRBJ1-5 and V is TRBV28; TRBD1 matches 10 bases. The germline V gene has CDR1 MDHEN and CDR2 SYDVKM. J lost 5 bases, V lost 2 bases, and 9 bases had no gene match. The CDR3 runs to 17 residues. CDR3 loop: CASSLAGDRGYDQPQHF. CDR3 DNA: TGTGCCAGCAGTTTAGCGGGGGACAGGGGATACGATCAGCCCCAGCATTTT.

The genes are TRBV29-1 and TRBJ2-1; 9 bases align to TRBD1. The germline gives CDR1 SQVTM, CDR2 ANQGSEA. The CDR3 totals 12 residues. Trimming at V came to 3 bases and at J to 8 bases, leaving 2 bases not matched to a gene. CDR3 protein: CSVEGQGYEQFF. CDR3 nucleotide sequence: TGCAGCGTTGAGGGACAGGGCTATGAGCAGTTCTTC.